This TCR beta chain is drawn from a study of CD8 T cells in ankylosing spondylitis. This clonotype showed up many times. Its matching antigen is unknown. V was clipped by 5 bases and J by 2 bases, with 12 bases between them. CDR1 DFQATT and CDR2 SNEGSKA come from the germline V gene (reference sequence). The CDR3 contains 14 residues. A single record per CDR3 protein comes from TCRdb applying MiXCR to the 5' RACE reads. Of some 240,000 distinct CDR3 sequences listed, less than 10% are singletons. The study's findings and limits: Matched ankylosing spondylitis synovial fluid reportedly showed significant enrichment of disease-linked clones.

Sequences were obtained from blood, either unsorted or a sorted T cell fraction (not recorded which). The TCR was taken from a male donor with ankylosing spondylitis or in good health (not recorded which). J is TRBJ2-2 and V is TRBV20-1; possible D gene TRBD1, 6 bases. CDR3 nucleotides: TGCAGTGCTTCTCCGGACAGCAACACCGGGGAGCTGTTTTTT. The encoded protein is CSASPDSNTGELFF.